These 31 T cell receptor beta chains were sequenced from one sample in a study of cytomegalovirus exposure and HLA in healthy donors (dated by TCRdb to the late 2010s). Library preparation used the immunoSEQ multiplex PCR assay. For the multiplex PCR, a mixture combining 60 forward primers for TCR Vbeta segments and 13 reverse primers for TCR Jbeta segments was used. TCRdb's version of the immuneACCESS table is confined to in-frame rearrangements and falls short of the full clone set. An unresolved V gene accounts for under half of the shortfall where checked; the remainder is of unknown origin. This sample's table carries approximately 76,000 clones. The ten largest make up around 4% of the sample. Specimen: PBMCs. These receptors were taken from a man aged 18 to 35 in good health and CMV-seropositive.

The V call is TRBV7-8, the J call TRBJ1-2, with D unresolved. Germline V gene sequence: CDR1 SGHVS, CDR2 FQNEAQ. The ends were cut back, 1 base at V and 4 bases at J, with 10 bases in the middle. The CDR3 contains 14 residues. The CDR3 DNA reads as TGTGCCAGCAGCTTAGGGGCCTCCGGCTATGGCTACACCTTC. As protein: CASSLGASGYGYTF.

The V gene is TRBV14, the J gene TRBJ2-3; 10 positions match TRBD1. The length of the CDR3 is 19 residues. Germline CDR1 is SGHDN and CDR2 is FVKESK. The J segment lost 2 bases and the V segment lost 0 bases, leaving 11 bases of the junction unmatched. The CDR3 DNA is TGTGCCAGCAGCCAAGACACTAGACAGGGGGCCTCCTACACAGATACGCAGTATTTT. This translates into CASSQDTRQGASYTDTQYF. The whole variable domain, remainder taken from reference TRBV14 and TRBJ2-3, is EAGVTQFPSHSVIEKGQTVTLRCDPISGHDNLYWYRRVMGKEIKFLLHFVKESKQDESGMPNNRFLAERTGGTYSTLKVQPAELEDSGVYFCASSQDTRQGASYTDTQYFGPGTRLTVL.

This chain connects TRBV9 to TRBJ2-3; TRBD2 matches at 10 bases. Trimming at V came to 1 base and at J to 0 bases, leaving 2 bases not matched to a gene. Per germline, CDR1 SGDLS and CDR2 YYNGEE. The CDR3 is made up of 16 amino acids. The DNA for the CDR3 is TGTGCCAGCAGCGTAATACTAGCGGGGAGCACAGATACGCAGTATTTT. It encodes CASSVILAGSTDTQYF.

The chain is built from TRBV10-3 and TRBJ1-3, with D possibly matching TRBD1 (5 bases). Germline assignment: CDR1 ENHRY and CDR2 SYGVKD. V gave up 4 bases and J gave up 3 bases, with 10 bases separating them. This CDR3 region has 14 residues. CDR3: CAISAQGIGNTIYF. In DNA, the CDR3 is TGTGCCATCAGTGCTCAGGGAATTGGAAACACCATATATTTT.

This chain links TRBV25-1 with TRBJ1-4, with D perhaps TRBD1 (5 bases). This CDR3 region has 14 residues. Germline assignment: CDR1 MGHDK and CDR2 SYGVNS. V shed 0 bases and J shed 4 bases, with 6 bases lying between them. The CDR3: CASSEYRDNEKLFF. CDR3 sequence (DNA): TGTGCCAGCAGTGAATACAGGGATAATGAAAAACTGTTTTTT.

The chain links TRBV19 to TRBJ1-2, with 8 bases that match TRBD1. The CDR3 is made up of 12 amino acids. Per germline, CDR1 LNHDA and CDR2 SQIVND (reference sequence). With 8 bases clipped from V and 8 bases from J, the junction kept 7 bases outside the gene matches. The CDR3 spells CASSQGAGGYTF. CDR3 DNA: TGTGCCAGTTCCCAGGGGGCTGGCGGCTACACCTTC.

This chain uses TRBV25-1 with TRBJ1-2, with a possible D match to TRBD1 (6 bases). Trimming removed 4 bases at V and 4 bases at J, with 13 bases between. Germline CDR1 is MGHDK and CDR2 is SYGVNS. The CDR3 has 14 amino acids. DNA for the CDR3: TGTGCCAGCAGTGGTGACAGGTTCTCCTATGGCTACACCTTC. Its translation is CASSGDRFSYGYTF.

The chain combines TRBV5-1 with TRBJ2-5; perhaps TRBD2 as D (5 bases). This CDR3 comprises 15 residues. From germline, CDR1 is SGHRS and CDR2 YFSETQ. V was pared by 1 base and J by 5 bases, with 15 bases between. The CDR3, as DNA: TGCGCCAGCAGCTTGAGGAGCGGTATAGGGGAGACCCAGTACTTC. Translating gives CASSLRSGIGETQYF.

The chain couples TRBV6-1 to TRBJ1-4; D is ambiguous. Germline-derived CDR1 and CDR2 are MNHNS and SASEGT. Trimming took 3 bases from V and 0 from J, leaving 11 bases between them. The length of the CDR3 is 16 residues. This CDR3 is CASSDRISTTNEKLFF. The CDR3 DNA sequence: TGTGCCAGCAGTGACAGGATATCAACAACTAATGAAAAACTGTTTTTT.

The chain is built from TRBV9 and TRBJ1-2; D gene unclear. Germline values: CDR1 SGDLS, CDR2 YYNGEE. Deletions cut 0 bases from V and 1 base from J, with 10 bases between. This CDR3 contains 15 residues. Written as DNA, the CDR3 is TGTGCCAGCAGCGTAGAGGCAGGTATTAACTATGGCTACACCTTC. This gives the protein CASSVEAGINYGYTF.

The chain recombines TRBV7-9 with TRBJ1-1; D is undetermined. Germline V gene lookup returns CDR1 SEHNR and CDR2 FQNEAQ (reference sequence). This CDR3 spans 14 amino acids. V lost 0 bases and J lost 5, with 10 bases in between. Written as DNA, the CDR3 is TGTGCCAGCAGCTTAGCACAGAGAAGGACTGAAGCTTTCTTT. This gives the protein CASSLAQRRTEAFF.

The chain employs TRBV4-1 and TRBJ2-5; TRBD1 matches at 7 bases. The CDR3 totals 19 residues. Germline CDR1 is MGHRA and CDR2 is YSYEKL. Unmatched junction bases numbered 20, after V lost 3 bases and J lost 4 bases. The CDR3 DNA reads TGCGCCAGCAGCCAGGACCGGGACAGCCCCAGCATAGGCCTAGAGACCCAGTACTTC. This translates into CASSQDRDSPSIGLETQYF.

The rearrangement links TRBV19 to TRBJ2-5; D perhaps matches TRBD1 (6 bases). This CDR3 has 16 amino acids. Deletions cut 4 bases from V and 2 bases from J, with 17 bases between. Germline CDR1 LNHDA, CDR2 SQIVND (reference sequence). The CDR3 is CASSNSPPGHQETQYF. The CDR3 coding sequence is TGTGCCAGTAGTAATAGCCCGCCGGGACATCAAGAGACCCAGTACTTC. Together with reference TRBV19 and TRBJ2-5, the CDR3 gives the full variable domain: DGGITQSPKYLFRKEGQNVTLSCEQNLNHDAMYWYRQDPGQGLRLIYYSQIVNDFQKGDIAEGYSVSREKKESFPLTVTSAQKNPTAFYLCASSNSPPGHQETQYFGPGTRLLVL.

This chain connects TRBV6-1 to TRBJ1-1; tentatively, D is TRBD1 (5 bases). The V gene lost 2 bases and the J gene lost 4 bases, with 14 bases spanning the gap. The germline gives CDR1 MNHNS, CDR2 SASEGT. CDR3 length equals 15 residues. In DNA, the CDR3 is TGTGCCAGCAGTGAACTTTGGGCAAGGGGCACTGAAGCTTTCTTT. It codes for CASSELWARGTEAFF.

V gene TRBV28 combines with J gene TRBJ2-1; 12 bases are a match to TRBD2. This CDR3 has 19 amino acids. V gave up 4 bases and J gave up 0 bases; unmatched junction bases: 10. Germline V gives CDR1 MDHEN, CDR2 SYDVKM. CDR3: CASSSPLAGGASSYNEQFF. The CDR3 coding sequence is TGTGCCAGCAGTTCACCACTAGCGGGGGGCGCTAGCTCCTACAATGAGCAGTTCTTC.

This rearrangement joins TRBV6-1 to TRBJ2-3, with D hard to call. The germline V and J ends were trimmed by 4 bases and 3 bases, with 14 bases remaining between them. Germline V lookup: CDR1 MNHNS, CDR2 SASEGT. The CDR3 is 15 amino acids. The CDR3 spells CASSGEVDLTDTQYF. The CDR3 nucleotides are TGTGCCAGCAGTGGTGAGGTGGATCTAACAGATACGCAGTATTTT.

V gene TRBV2 combines with J gene TRBJ2-7; TRBD2 matches at 11 bases. With 6 bases clipped from V and 7 bases from J, the junction kept 8 bases outside the gene matches. CDR3 length equals 14 residues. Germline V CDR1 and CDR2: SNHLY, FYNNEI. The chain's CDR3 is CASSGSGRAGEQYF. DNA of the CDR3: TGTGCCAGCAGCGGTAGCGGGAGGGCCGGGGAGCAGTACTTC.

The rearrangement joins TRBV7-9 to TRBJ1-1, with TRBD1 matching over 7 bases. J lost 5 bases, V lost 5 bases, and 8 bases had no gene match. Germline CDR1 reads SEHNR; CDR2 reads FQNEAQ (reference sequence). CDR3 size: 14 residues. The CDR3 is CASSLRTGGTEAFF. CDR3 coding DNA: TGTGCCAGCAGCCTTCGGACAGGAGGGACTGAAGCTTTCTTT.

The chain has TRBV30 and TRBJ2-3; TRBD2 agrees at 13 bases. Germline CDR1 GTSNPN, CDR2 SVGIG (reference sequence). The trim removed 7 bases at V and 5 bases at J, leaving 9 bases unmatched. The CDR3 covers 15 residues. DNA for the CDR3: TGTGCCTTAGGACTAGCGGGGGTTAATGGAGATACGCAGTATTTT. Its protein is CALGLAGVNGDTQYF.

The chain links TRBV7-9 to TRBJ1-2, with 9 nucleotides matching TRBD1. Germline-derived CDR1 and CDR2 are SEHNR and FQNEAQ (reference sequence). CDR3 length: 17 residues. J was trimmed by 4 bases and V by 5 bases; bases with no gene match: 14. The CDR3 region has the DNA TGTGCCAGCAGCCCCAACATGGTACAGGGGGCCGGCTATGGCTACACCTTC. It is translated as CASSPNMVQGAGYGYTF.

The chain links TRBV6-5 to TRBJ2-1; possibly TRBD2 for D (7 bases). CDR1 is MNHEY, CDR2 SVGAGI, per germline. Trimming shortened V by 0 bases and J by 2 bases, and 11 bases separated the two germline ends. The CDR3 runs 16 residues. CDR3 nucleotides: TGTGCCAGCAGTTACTCGAAGGGGGGGGCCTACAATGAGCAGTTCTTC. Protein sequence: CASSYSKGGAYNEQFF.

CDR3 residues: CASSELREGVYGNTIYF. CDR3 bases: TGTGCCAGCAGTGAATTACGGGAGGGAGTGTACGGAAACACCATATATTTT. The chain uses TRBV25-1 and TRBJ1-3; D uncertain. The CDR3 runs to 17 residues. Germline-derived CDR1 and CDR2 are MGHDK and SYGVNS. V shed 1 base and J shed 4 bases, with 17 bases lying between them.

Note on this clone: Other DNA sequences in the sample encode the same CDR3. This chain uses TRBV19 with TRBJ1-1; 7 bases map to TRBD1. This CDR3 region has 14 residues. Trimming cost V 7 bases and J 0 bases; bases outside gene matches: 5. Germline assignment: CDR1 LNHDA and CDR2 SQIVND (reference sequence). In DNA, the CDR3 is TGTGCCAGTACCCTGGGACAGCTGAACACTGAAGCTTTCTTT. Residues: CASTLGQLNTEAFF.

The chain combines TRBV5-1 with TRBJ2-1, with 10 bases that match TRBD2. From germline, CDR1 is SGHRS and CDR2 YFSETQ. There are 15 residues in the CDR3. J lost 0 bases, V lost 3 bases, and 0 bases had no gene match. The CDR3 region is CASSSSGSSYNEQFF. The CDR3 nucleotides are TGCGCCAGCAGCTCTAGCGGGAGCTCCTACAATGAGCAGTTCTTC.

The V call is TRBV5-1, the J call TRBJ1-6; 7 bases fit TRBD1. Trimming cost V 4 bases and J 8 bases; bases outside gene matches: 6. The CDR3 spans 14 residues. Germline CDR1 and CDR2: SGHRS and YFSETQ. In DNA, the CDR3 is TGCGCCAGCAGCCCAGGGACAGTACATTCACCCCTCCACTTT. This codes for CASSPGTVHSPLHF. The full variable domain, rest sourced from reference TRBV5-1 and TRBJ1-6, is KAGVTQTPRYLIKTRGQQVTLSCSPISGHRSVSWYQQTPGQGLQFLFEYFSETQRNKGNFPGRFSGRQFSNSRSEMNVSTLELGDSALYLCASSPGTVHSPLHFGNGTRLTVT.

The chain combines TRBV6-1 with TRBJ1-6, with TRBD1 matching over 7 bases. The V segment lost 7 bases and the J segment 4 bases; nucleotides outside the gene matches: 4. CDR3 length: 14 residues. Germline values: CDR1 MNHNS, CDR2 SASEGT. As DNA, the CDR3 is TGTGCCAGCAATCCGGGACAGTATAATTCACCCCTCCACTTT. Its protein product is CASNPGQYNSPLHF.

V and J are TRBV4-3 and TRBJ2-1; a possible D gene is TRBD2 (6 bases). Trimming removed 2 bases from V and 5 bases from J, with 13 bases in between. Per germline, CDR1 LGHNA and CDR2 YSLEER. This CDR3 is built from 15 residues. Written as DNA, the CDR3 is TGCGCCAGCAGCCAATTGCGGGAATCCGACAATGAGCAGTTCTTC. It yields the protein CASSQLRESDNEQFF.

V and J are TRBV13 and TRBJ2-7, with a weak D call TRBD1 (6 bases). V lost 3 bases and J 3 bases, leaving 15 bases between the germline ends. Germline V gene sequence: CDR1 PRHDT, CDR2 FYEKMQ (reference sequence). This CDR3 has 15 residues. In DNA, the CDR3 is TGTGCCAGCAGCTTCTCGATAACGGACAGCTACGAGCAGTACTTC. Translation gives CASSFSITDSYEQYF.

V and J are TRBV9 and TRBJ2-1; 8 bases map to TRBD1. Looked up from germline, CDR1 is SGDLS and CDR2 is YYNGEE. Losses at the gene ends were 2 bases for V and 9 bases for J; bases not matched to a gene: 10. The CDR3 runs 15 residues. The CDR3 DNA follows: TGTGCCAGCAGCGTTTCGACAGGGGAGATGGCTGAGCAGTTCTTC. Its protein is CASSVSTGEMAEQFF.

The chain is built from TRBV29-1 and TRBJ1-2; 9 bases match TRBD1. From germline, CDR1 is SQVTM and CDR2 ANQGSEA. The trim removed 5 bases at V and 3 bases at J, leaving 4 bases unmatched. CDR3 size: 13 residues. DNA for the CDR3: TGCAGCGTTATAGGGGACAGGGACTATGGCTACACCTTC. This codes for CSVIGDRDYGYTF. Variable domain in full (rest from reference TRBV29-1 and TRBJ1-2): SAVISQKPSRDICQRGTSLTIQCQVDSQVTMMFWYRQQPGQSLTLIATANQGSEATYESGFVIDKFPISRPNLTFSTLTVSNMSPEDSSIYLCSVIGDRDYGYTFGSGTRLTVV.

This chain connects TRBV28 to TRBJ1-2, with 12 bases that match TRBD1. Germline V gene data show CDR1 as MDHEN and CDR2 as SYDVKM. Trimming at V came to 3 bases and at J to 0 bases, leaving 8 bases not matched to a gene. CDR3 length: 18 amino acids. The CDR3 protein is CASSFWGTGGASNYGYTF. CDR3 bases: TGTGCCAGCAGTTTCTGGGGGACAGGGGGCGCATCTAACTATGGCTACACCTTC.